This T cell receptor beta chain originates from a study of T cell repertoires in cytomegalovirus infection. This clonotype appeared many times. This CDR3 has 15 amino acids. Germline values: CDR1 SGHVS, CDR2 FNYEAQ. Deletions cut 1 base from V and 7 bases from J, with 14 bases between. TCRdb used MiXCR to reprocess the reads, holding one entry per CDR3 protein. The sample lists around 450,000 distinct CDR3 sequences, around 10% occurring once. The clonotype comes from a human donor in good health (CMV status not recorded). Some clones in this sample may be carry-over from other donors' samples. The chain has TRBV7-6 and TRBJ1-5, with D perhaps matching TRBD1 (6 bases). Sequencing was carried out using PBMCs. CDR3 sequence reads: CASSLESGAGQPQHF. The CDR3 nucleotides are TGTGCCAGCAGCTTAGAGTCGGGGGCAGGGCAGCCCCAGCATTTT.